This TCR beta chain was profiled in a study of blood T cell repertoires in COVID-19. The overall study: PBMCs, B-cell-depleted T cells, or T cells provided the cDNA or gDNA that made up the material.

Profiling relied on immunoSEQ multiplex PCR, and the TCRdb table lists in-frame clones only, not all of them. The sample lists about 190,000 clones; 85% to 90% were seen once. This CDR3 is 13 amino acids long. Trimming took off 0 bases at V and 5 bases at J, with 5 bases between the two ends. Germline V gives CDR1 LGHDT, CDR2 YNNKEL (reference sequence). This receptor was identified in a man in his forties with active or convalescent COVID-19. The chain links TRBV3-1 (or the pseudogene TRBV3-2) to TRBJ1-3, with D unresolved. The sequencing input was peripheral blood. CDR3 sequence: CASSQDGRNTIYF. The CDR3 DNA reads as TGTGCCAGCAGCCAAGATGGCCGAAACACCATATATTTT.